The 2 T cell receptor beta chains below come from one sample, sequenced in a study of cytomegalovirus exposure and HLA in healthy donors. Repertoires were generated with immunoSEQ multiplex PCR, while TCRdb's copy carries only in-frame clones and drops some. The sample carries a few hundred thousand clones, about 86% recorded once. Sequences were obtained from PBMCs. These receptors all stem from a woman between 18 and 30 years old in good health and CMV-seronegative.

The V call is TRBV28, the J call TRBJ2-7; 7 bases are a match to TRBD1. The CDR3 spans 16 residues. CDR1 and CDR2 from the germline V gene are MDHEN and SYDVKM. V shed 1 base, J shed 3 bases, and the junction held 9 bases outside the gene matches. In nucleotides, the CDR3 is TGTGCCAGCAGTTTATTATCATGGGGACAGAACTACGAGCAGTACTTC. It is translated as CASSLLSWGQNYEQYF.

CDR3 protein: CASSYSYRVNTEAFF. The CDR3 bases are TGTGCCAGCAGTTACTCGTACAGAGTGAACACTGAAGCTTTCTTT. The chain couples TRBV6-5 to TRBJ1-1; D is uncertain. The ends were cut back, 0 bases at V and 0 bases at J, with 8 bases in the middle. The CDR3 sequence is 15 residues long. Germline values: CDR1 MNHEY, CDR2 SVGAGI.